Shown below are 7 T cell receptor beta chains from a single sample sequenced in a study of cytomegalovirus exposure and HLA in healthy donors. A multiplex PCR was run with 60 Vbeta primers and 13 Jbeta primers. The protocol was immunoSEQ multiplex PCR, while the TCRdb copy is restricted to in-frame clones and leaves out a portion. Here the sample spans 95,000 to 100,000 clones, about 80% being singletons. Specimen: PBMCs. The receptors were sampled from a man aged 40-49 years in good health and CMV-seronegative.

V and J are TRBV18 and TRBJ1-2; possibly TRBD1 for D (5 bases). This CDR3 comprises 13 residues. V shed 4 bases and J shed 4 bases, with 10 bases lying between them. Per germline, CDR1 KGHSH and CDR2 LQKENI. The CDR3 region has the DNA TGTGCCAGCTCACGAGGGGAGGGCTATGGCTACACCTTC. Translated, it gives CASSRGEGYGYTF. The full variable domain, with the rest looked up from reference TRBV18 and TRBJ1-2, is NAGVMQNPRHLVRRRGQEARLRCSPMKGHSHVYWYRQLPEEGLKFMVYLQKENIIDESGMPKERFSAEFPKEGPSILRIQQVVRGDSAAYFCASSRGEGYGYTFGSGTRLTVV.

The gene calls are TRBV27 and TRBJ1-5; D possibly corresponds to TRBD1 (5 bases). Trimming cost V 8 bases and J 5 bases, with 22 bases left between them. The CDR3 is made up of 16 amino acids. Germline assignment: CDR1 MNHEY and CDR2 SMNVEV (reference sequence). The CDR3 coding sequence is TGTGCCAGCTCCGCGACAGTCTCTTTCTCGGATCAGCCCCAGCATTTT. It codes for CASSATVSFSDQPQHF.

This chain uses TRBV7-6 with TRBJ1-6, with TRBD1 identical over 10 bases. CDR3 length equals 17 residues. Germline CDR1 SGHVS, CDR2 FNYEAQ. After removal of 5 bases from V and 8 bases from J, the junction contained 12 bases not matched to a gene. The CDR3 spells CASSPVSTGTGDSPLHF. The CDR3 region has the DNA TGTGCCAGCAGCCCGGTCAGTACCGGGACAGGGGATTCACCCCTCCACTTT. Filled out from reference TRBV7-6 and TRBJ1-6, the complete variable domain reads GAGVSQSPRYKVTKRGQDVALRCDPISGHVSLYWYRQALGQGPEFLTYFNYEAQQDKSGLPNDRFSAERPEGSISTLTIQRTEQRDSAMYRCASSPVSTGTGDSPLHFGNGTRLTVT.

This chain joins TRBV9 and TRBJ2-2; D is ambiguous. CDR3 length: 13 amino acids. Trimming removed 2 bases from V and 5 bases from J, with 7 bases in between. Germline CDR1 reads SGDLS; CDR2 reads YYNGEE. CDR3 coding DNA: TGTGCCAGCAGCGTTGATAGAACCGGGGAGCTGTTTTTT. This codes for CASSVDRTGELFF.

Note on this clone: Other nucleotide sequences from this sample produce the same CDR3. The chain combines TRBV6-1 with TRBJ1-6; D unresolved. V shed 6 bases and J shed 1 base, with 7 bases lying between them. The CDR3 spans 14 residues. CDR1 MNHNS and CDR2 SASEGT come from the germline V gene. CDR3 residues: CASRQSSYNSPLHF. CDR3 in DNA: TGTGCCAGCAGACAGAGTTCCTATAATTCACCCCTCCACTTT.

This clone was seen more than once but under ten times. The CDR3 region has the DNA TGTGCCAGCAGCGCCGGGACTAGCGGGGGGGCCACCCATACGCAGTATTTT. Translating gives CASSAGTSGGATHTQYF. The chain recombines TRBV9 with TRBJ2-3, with 16 bases identical to TRBD2. V lost 3 bases, J lost 7 bases, and 8 bases stayed unmatched. Germline lookup yields CDR1 SGDLS and CDR2 YYNGEE. This CDR3 is built from 17 residues.

This clone was seen a handful of times. This chain uses TRBV30 with TRBJ2-7; 8 bases map to TRBD2. The CDR3 totals 13 residues. J was trimmed by 7 bases and V by 5 bases; bases with no gene match: 10. Germline V gene sequence: CDR1 GTSNPN, CDR2 SVGIG (reference sequence). The CDR3 nucleotides are TGTGCCTGGCGAGCGGGGGCCCTTTTGGAGCAGTACTTC. Residues: CAWRAGALLEQYF.